This T cell receptor (beta chain) was captured in a study of T cells after yellow fever vaccination. Study information: Where fractions had low cell numbers, libraries were prepared from them with the SMART-Seq v4 Ultra Low Input RNA kit.

Comments on this clonotype: Its target is not known.

Per germline, CDR1 SEHNR and CDR2 FQNEAQ (reference sequence). The CDR3 contains 15 residues. Trimming took 2 bases from V and 1 from J, leaving 11 bases between them. General observations from the study: Weaker, the secondary response had a peak occurring faster, on day 5 versus 15.

From the 5' RACE reads, TCRdb called clonotypes with MiXCR, one entry per CDR3 protein. The table lists hundreds of thousands of distinct CDR3 sequences, 9% to 15% of them singletons. This sequence joins TRBV7-9 and TRBJ1-1; D is unresolved. The starting material was PBMCs, obtained on the day of the yellow fever booster vaccination. This TCR derives from a man younger than 45 who received the YFV17D yellow fever vaccine. The CDR3 region has the DNA TGTGCCAGCAGCTTATTAGGGAAAGGGAACACTGAAGCTTTCTTT. The encoded protein is CASSLLGKGNTEAFF.